The present T cell receptor beta chain was sequenced within a study of blood T cell repertoires in COVID-19. Donors were grouped by their self-reported clinical history. This clone has a handful of counts. Sequenced by immunoSEQ multiplex PCR; TCRdb stores in-frame clones only, minus some. Seen here are roughly 240,000 clones, 83% observed once, and the top ten hold around 3.3%. Germline assignment: CDR1 LGHDT and CDR2 YNNKEL (reference sequence). Trimming left V 0 bases short and J 7 bases short, with 15 bases between. The CDR3 is made up of 15 amino acids. The clonotype was recovered from a woman in her 40s who had been exposed to COVID-19. Sequences were obtained from PBMCs or T cells enriched from blood (not recorded which). The J gene is TRBJ1-2, the V gene TRBV3-1 (or the pseudogene TRBV3-2); maybe TRBD1 (6 bases). The DNA for the CDR3 is TGTGCCAGCAGCCAAGAGGGGGCACCGAATGGTGGCTACACCTTC. Amino acid sequence: CASSQEGAPNGGYTF.